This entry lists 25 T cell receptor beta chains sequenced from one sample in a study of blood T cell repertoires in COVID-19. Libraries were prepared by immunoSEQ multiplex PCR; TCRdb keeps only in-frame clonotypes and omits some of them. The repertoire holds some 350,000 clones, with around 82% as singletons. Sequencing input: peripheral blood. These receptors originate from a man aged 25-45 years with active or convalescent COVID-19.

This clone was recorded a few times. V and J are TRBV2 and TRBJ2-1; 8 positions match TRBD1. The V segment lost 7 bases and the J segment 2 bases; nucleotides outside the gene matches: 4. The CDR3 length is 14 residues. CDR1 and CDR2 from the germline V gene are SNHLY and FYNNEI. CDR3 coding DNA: TGTGCCAGCATCCGGGACAGGACCTACAATGAGCAGTTCTTC. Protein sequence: CASIRDRTYNEQFF. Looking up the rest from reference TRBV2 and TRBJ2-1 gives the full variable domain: EPEVTQTPSHQVTQMGQEVILRCVPISNHLYFYWYRQILGQKVEFLVSFYNNEISEKSEIFDDQFSVERPDGSNFTLKIRSTKLEDSAMYFCASIRDRTYNEQFFGPGTRLTVL.

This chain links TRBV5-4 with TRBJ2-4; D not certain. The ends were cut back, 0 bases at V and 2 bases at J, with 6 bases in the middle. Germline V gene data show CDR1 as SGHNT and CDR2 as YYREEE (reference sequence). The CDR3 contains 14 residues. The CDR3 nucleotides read TGTGCCAGCAGCTTGGCAGGTCCCAAAAACATTCAGTACTTC. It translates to CASSLAGPKNIQYF.

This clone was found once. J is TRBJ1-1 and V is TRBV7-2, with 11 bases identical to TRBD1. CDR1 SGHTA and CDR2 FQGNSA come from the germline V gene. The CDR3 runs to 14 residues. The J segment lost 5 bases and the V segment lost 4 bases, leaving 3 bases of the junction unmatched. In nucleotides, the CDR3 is TGTGCCAGCAGCTGGGGGACAGGGGGTACTGAAGCTTTCTTT. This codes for CASSWGTGGTEAFF.

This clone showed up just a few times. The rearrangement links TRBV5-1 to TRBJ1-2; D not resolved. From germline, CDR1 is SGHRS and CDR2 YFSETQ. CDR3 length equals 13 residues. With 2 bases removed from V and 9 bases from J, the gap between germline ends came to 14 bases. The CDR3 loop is CASSFVGRSSYTF. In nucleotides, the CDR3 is TGCGCCAGCAGCTTTGTAGGGAGAAGTAGCTACACCTTC.

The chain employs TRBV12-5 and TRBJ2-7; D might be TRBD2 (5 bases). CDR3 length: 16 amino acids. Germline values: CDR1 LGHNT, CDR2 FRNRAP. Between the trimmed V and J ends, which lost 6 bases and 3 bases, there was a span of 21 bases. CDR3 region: CASGYHSGNGRYEQYF. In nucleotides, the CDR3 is TGTGCTAGTGGGTACCACTCCGGGAACGGCCGCTACGAGCAGTACTTC.

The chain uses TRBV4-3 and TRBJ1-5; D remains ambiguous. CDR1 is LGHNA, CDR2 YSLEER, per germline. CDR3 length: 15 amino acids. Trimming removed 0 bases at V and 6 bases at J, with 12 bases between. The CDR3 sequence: CASSQDLSILQPQHF. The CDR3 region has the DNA TGCGCCAGCAGCCAAGATCTGAGTATTCTTCAGCCCCAGCATTTT.

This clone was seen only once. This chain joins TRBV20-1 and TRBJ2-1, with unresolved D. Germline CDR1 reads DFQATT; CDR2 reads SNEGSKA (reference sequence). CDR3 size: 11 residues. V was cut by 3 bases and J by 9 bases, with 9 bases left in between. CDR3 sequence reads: CSASELGEQFF. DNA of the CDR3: TGCAGTGCTAGCGAACTCGGTGAGCAGTTCTTC.

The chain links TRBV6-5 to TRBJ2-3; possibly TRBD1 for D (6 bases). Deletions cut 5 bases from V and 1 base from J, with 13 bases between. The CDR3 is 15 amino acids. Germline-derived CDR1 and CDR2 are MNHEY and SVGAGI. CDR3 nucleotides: TGTGCCAGCAGTACCTCACAGGGAGGCACAGATACGCAGTATTTT. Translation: CASSTSQGGTDTQYF.

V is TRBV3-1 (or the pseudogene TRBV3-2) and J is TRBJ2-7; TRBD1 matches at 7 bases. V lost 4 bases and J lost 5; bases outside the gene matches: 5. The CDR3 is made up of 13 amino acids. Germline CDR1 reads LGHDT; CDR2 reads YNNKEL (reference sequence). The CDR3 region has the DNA TGTGCCAGCAGCCTGGGACAGAACCACGAGCAGTACTTC. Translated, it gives CASSLGQNHEQYF.

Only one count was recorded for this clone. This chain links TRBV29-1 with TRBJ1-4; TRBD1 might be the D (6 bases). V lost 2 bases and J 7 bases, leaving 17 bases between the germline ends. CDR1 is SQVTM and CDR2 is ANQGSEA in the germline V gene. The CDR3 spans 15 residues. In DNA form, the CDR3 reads TGCAGCGTTGAAAGCAATGGGGGGGCAGGTGAAAAACTGTTTTTT. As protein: CSVESNGGAGEKLFF.

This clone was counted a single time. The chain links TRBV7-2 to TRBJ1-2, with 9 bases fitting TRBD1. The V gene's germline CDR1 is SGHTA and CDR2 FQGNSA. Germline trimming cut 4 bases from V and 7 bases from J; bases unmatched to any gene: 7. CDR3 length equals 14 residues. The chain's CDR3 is CASSSGTGISGYTF. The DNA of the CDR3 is TGTGCCAGCAGCTCCGGGACAGGGATCTCTGGCTACACCTTC.

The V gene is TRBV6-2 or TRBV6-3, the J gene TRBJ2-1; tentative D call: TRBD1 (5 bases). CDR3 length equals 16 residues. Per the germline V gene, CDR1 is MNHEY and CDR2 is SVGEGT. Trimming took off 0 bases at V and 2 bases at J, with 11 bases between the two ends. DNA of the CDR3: TGTGCCAGCAGTTACTCCCAGGGTTTCCCCTACAATGAGCAGTTCTTC. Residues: CASSYSQGFPYNEQFF.

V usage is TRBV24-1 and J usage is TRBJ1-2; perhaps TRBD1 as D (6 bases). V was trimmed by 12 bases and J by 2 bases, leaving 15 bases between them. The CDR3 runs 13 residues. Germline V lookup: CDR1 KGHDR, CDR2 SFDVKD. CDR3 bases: TGTGCCGTACGCTCAGGGGAAAACTATGGCTACACCTTC. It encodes CAVRSGENYGYTF.

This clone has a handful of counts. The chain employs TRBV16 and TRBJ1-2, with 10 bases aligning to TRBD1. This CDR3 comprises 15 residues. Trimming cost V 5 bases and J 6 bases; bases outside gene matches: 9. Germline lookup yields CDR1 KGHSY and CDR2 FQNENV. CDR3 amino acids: CASSTLTGGQDGYTF. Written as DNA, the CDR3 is TGTGCCAGCAGCACCCTGACAGGGGGCCAAGATGGCTACACCTTC.

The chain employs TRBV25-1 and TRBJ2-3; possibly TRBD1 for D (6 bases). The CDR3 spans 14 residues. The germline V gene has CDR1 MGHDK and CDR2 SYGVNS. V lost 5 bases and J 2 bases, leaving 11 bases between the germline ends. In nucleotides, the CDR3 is TGTGCCAGCAGTAAGGGACAAACCACAGATACGCAGTATTTT. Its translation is CASSKGQTTDTQYF.

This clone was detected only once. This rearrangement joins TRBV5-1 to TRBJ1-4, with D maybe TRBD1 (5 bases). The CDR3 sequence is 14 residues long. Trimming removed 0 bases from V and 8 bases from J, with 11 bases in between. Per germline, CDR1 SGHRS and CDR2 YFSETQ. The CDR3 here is CASSLGGFGEKLFF. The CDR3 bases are TGCGCCAGCAGCTTGGGGGGCTTTGGAGAAAAACTGTTTTTT.

CDR3 residues: CSGGVTEEKLFF. Written as DNA, the CDR3 is TGCAGCGGGGGGGTGACGGAGGAAAAACTGTTTTTT. The chain couples TRBV29-1 to TRBJ1-4, with a weak D call TRBD1 (5 bases). CDR1 and CDR2 from the germline V gene are SQVTM and ANQGSEA. The CDR3 loop spans 12 amino acids. V shed 7 bases and J shed 8 bases, with 14 bases lying between them.

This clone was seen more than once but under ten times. The CDR3 DNA reads TGCGCCAGCAGCTTGTGGCGGGAGAGGACAGATACGCAGTATTTT. The encoded protein is CASSLWRERTDTQYF. V usage is TRBV5-1 and J usage is TRBJ2-3; 7 nucleotides agree with TRBD2. The CDR3 contains 15 residues. V dropped 1 base and J dropped 3; count of bases not matched to a gene: 5. Looked up from germline, CDR1 is SGHRS and CDR2 is YFSETQ.

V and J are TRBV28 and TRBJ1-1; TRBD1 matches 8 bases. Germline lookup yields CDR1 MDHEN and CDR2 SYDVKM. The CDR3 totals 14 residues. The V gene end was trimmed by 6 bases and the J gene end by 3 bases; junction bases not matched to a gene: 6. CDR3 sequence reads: CASRTGVKDTEAFF. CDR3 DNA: TGTGCCAGCAGGACAGGGGTTAAGGACACTGAAGCTTTCTTT.

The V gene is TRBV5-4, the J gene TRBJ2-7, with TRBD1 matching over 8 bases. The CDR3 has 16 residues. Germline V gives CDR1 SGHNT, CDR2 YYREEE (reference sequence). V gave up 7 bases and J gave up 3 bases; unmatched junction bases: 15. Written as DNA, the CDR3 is TGTGCCAGCGCAAGATACAGGGGGTCTGTGAACTACGAGCAGTACTTC. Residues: CASARYRGSVNYEQYF.

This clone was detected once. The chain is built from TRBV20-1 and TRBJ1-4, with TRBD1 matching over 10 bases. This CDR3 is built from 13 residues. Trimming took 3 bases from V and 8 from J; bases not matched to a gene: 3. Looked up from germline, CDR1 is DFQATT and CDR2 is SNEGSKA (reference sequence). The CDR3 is CSASGTGVEKLFF. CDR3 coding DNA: TGCAGTGCTAGTGGGACAGGGGTCGAAAAACTGTTTTTT.

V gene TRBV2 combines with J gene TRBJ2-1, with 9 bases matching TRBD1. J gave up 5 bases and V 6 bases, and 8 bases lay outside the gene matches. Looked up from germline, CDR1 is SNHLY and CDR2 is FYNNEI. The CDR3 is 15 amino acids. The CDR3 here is CASRRDRAVDNEQFF. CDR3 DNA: TGTGCCAGCAGGCGGGACAGGGCAGTCGACAATGAGCAGTTCTTC.

The CDR3 spells CASSLSGHRGATGELFF. In DNA form, the CDR3 reads TGTGCCAGCAGCTTAAGTGGGCACAGGGGGGCCACCGGGGAGCTGTTTTTT. This sequence joins TRBV7-3 and TRBJ2-2; 8 bases line up with TRBD1. Looked up from germline, CDR1 is SGHTA and CDR2 is FQGTGA. V shed 1 base and J 4 bases; nucleotides not matched to a gene: 8. The CDR3 spans 17 residues. Combining the CDR3 with reference TRBV7-3 and TRBJ2-2 gives the whole variable domain GAGVSQTPSNKVTEKGKYVELRCDPISGHTALYWYRQSLGQGPEFLIYFQGTGAADDSGLPNDRFFAVRPEGSVSTLKIQRTERGDSAVYLCASSLSGHRGATGELFFGEGSRLTVL.

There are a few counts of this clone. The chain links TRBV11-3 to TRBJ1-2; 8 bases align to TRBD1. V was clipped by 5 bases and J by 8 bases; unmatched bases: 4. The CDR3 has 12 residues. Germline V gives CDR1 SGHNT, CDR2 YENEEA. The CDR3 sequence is CASSGQGVGYTF. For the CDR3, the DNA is TGTGCCAGCAGCGGACAGGGTGTAGGCTACACCTTC.

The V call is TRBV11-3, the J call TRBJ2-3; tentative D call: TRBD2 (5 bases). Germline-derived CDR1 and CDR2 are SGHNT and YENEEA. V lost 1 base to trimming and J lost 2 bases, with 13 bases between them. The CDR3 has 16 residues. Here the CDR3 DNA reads TGTGCCAGCAGCTTAGCTAGCCTTATCACCACAGATACGCAGTATTTT. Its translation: CASSLASLITTDTQYF. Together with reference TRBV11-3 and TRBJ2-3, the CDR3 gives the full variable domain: EAGVVQSPRYKIIEKKQPVAFWCNPISGHNTLYWYLQNLGQGPELLIRYENEEAVDDSQLPKDRFSAERLKGVDSTLKIQPAELGDSAVYLCASSLASLITTDTQYFGPGTRLTVL.